This T cell receptor (beta chain) stems from a study of blood T cell repertoires in COVID-19. Clones were read by immunoSEQ multiplex PCR, and TCRdb kept only the in-frame ones, dropping some. The sample has about 200,000 clones; about 85% are singletons. With V trimmed by 0 bases and J by 1 base, 8 bases remained unmatched. CDR1 SGHRS and CDR2 YFSETQ come from the germline V gene. CDR3 length: 17 residues. This TCR was sampled from a woman aged 80 or over with acute or convalescent COVID-19. Source material: peripheral blood. The V call is TRBV5-1, the J call TRBJ2-7; 9 bases fit TRBD1. The CDR3 sequence: CASSLGSRQGESYEQYF. CDR3 nucleotide sequence: TGCGCCAGCAGCTTGGGGAGCAGACAGGGGGAATCCTACGAGCAGTACTTC.